The 14 T cell receptor beta chains given below trace back to one sample, sequenced in a study of blood T cells in healthy people across ages. Next came a second PCR, run for roughly 6 to 11 cycles, which used a sample-barcoded 5' primer along with a J-beta primer mix. TCRdb itself ran the 5' RACE reads through MiXCR, one entry per CDR3 protein. Of around 1,000,000 distinct CDR3 sequences detected, under 40% appear once; the ten largest clones hold around 14%. The sample comprised blood. The receptors shown here come from a man aged 18 to 29 in good health.

This clonotype appeared once. The chain uses TRBV7-2 and TRBJ2-4; perhaps TRBD2 as D (7 bases). Matching the DNA end better, TRBJ2-7 makes the J call doubtful. The CDR3 contains 15 residues. Per germline, CDR1 SGHTA and CDR2 FQGNSA. CDR3 nucleotide sequence: TGTGCCAGCAGCTCCCGCGGTGGGGGGGCAAGCGAGCAGTACTTC. It translates to CASSSRGGGASEQYF.

CDR3 DNA sequence: TGTGCCAGCAGCTTAGGGAGTCTCACAGGGAGGGGAAATTCACCCCTCCACTTT. Translation: CASSLGSLTGRGNSPLHF. This sequence joins TRBV7-9 and TRBJ1-6; maybe TRBD1 (6 bases). With 1 base removed from V and 7 bases from J, the gap between germline ends came to 20 bases. Looked up from germline, CDR1 is SEHNR and CDR2 is FQNEAQ (reference sequence). This CDR3 has 18 residues.

This clonotype was seen more than once but under ten times. The chain combines TRBV7-9 with TRBJ2-7, with D perhaps assigned TRBD1 or TRBD2 (5 bases each). V was clipped by 2 bases and J by 0 bases, with 8 bases between them. The V gene's germline CDR1 is SEHNR and CDR2 FQNEAQ (reference sequence). The CDR3 length is 14 residues. For the CDR3, the DNA is TGTGCCAGCAGCTTACGGGACCGCTCCTACGAGCAGTACTTC. Translation: CASSLRDRSYEQYF.

Only a few counts were recorded for this clonotype. The chain carries TRBV14 and TRBJ1-2; perhaps TRBD1 as D (5 bases). V shed 0 bases and J shed 6 bases, with 14 bases lying between them. Germline V CDR1 and CDR2: SGHDN, FVKESK. The CDR3 contains 15 residues. The CDR3 is CASSQDRGLINGYTF. The DNA of the CDR3 is TGTGCCAGCAGCCAAGATCGGGGCCTCATCAATGGCTACACCTTC. The full variable domain, with the rest looked up from reference TRBV14 and TRBJ1-2, is EAGVTQFPSHSVIEKGQTVTLRCDPISGHDNLYWYRRVMGKEIKFLLHFVKESKQDESGMPNNRFLAERTGGTYSTLKVQPAELEDSGVYFCASSQDRGLINGYTFGSGTRLTVV.

The J gene is TRBJ2-1, the V gene TRBV7-2; D remains ambiguous. Germline CDR1 reads SGHTA; CDR2 reads FQGNSA. The CDR3 consists of 14 residues. Trimming took 5 bases from V and 8 from J, leaving 16 bases between them. CDR3 loop: CASSPQSSSHEQFF. CDR3 DNA: TGTGCCAGCAGCCCCCAGTCCTCGTCTCATGAGCAGTTCTTC.

CDR3 DNA: TGTGCCAGCATCCACCCGGGGAAAGGGTACGAGCAGTACTTC. This translates into CASIHPGKGYEQYF. The V call is TRBV9, the J call TRBJ2-7; maybe TRBD2 (5 bases). This CDR3 has 14 amino acids. Per the germline V gene, CDR1 is SGDLS and CDR2 is YYNGEE. Trimming pared 6 bases from V and 4 bases from J, leaving 17 bases between. The full variable domain, with the rest looked up from reference TRBV9 and TRBJ2-7, is DSGVTQTPKHLITATGQRVTLRCSPRSGDLSVYWYQQSLDQGLQFLIQYYNGEERAKGNILERFSAQQFPDLHSELNLSSLELGDSALYFCASIHPGKGYEQYFGPGTRLTVT.

This clonotype was counted many times. V usage is TRBV7-2 and J usage is TRBJ2-1; 9 nucleotides align to TRBD2. Germline trimming cut 3 bases from V and 4 bases from J; bases unmatched to any gene: 7. This CDR3 has 16 residues. Germline V gives CDR1 SGHTA, CDR2 FQGNSA. The DNA of the CDR3 is TGTGCCAGCAGCTTCCACAGCGGGGGGCGATACAATGAGCAGTTCTTC. Encoded protein: CASSFHSGGRYNEQFF.

This clonotype appeared a single time. The V and J genes are TRBV5-1 and TRBJ1-1; D perhaps matches TRBD1 (6 bases). Trimming removed 3 bases at V and 1 base at J, with 10 bases between. The germline gives CDR1 SGHRS, CDR2 YFSETQ. CDR3 length: 14 amino acids. The CDR3 region is CASSSKQGNTEAFF. CDR3 nucleotides: TGCGCCAGCAGCTCTAAACAGGGGAACACTGAAGCTTTCTTT.

The sample holds one count of this clonotype. This chain joins TRBV10-2 and TRBJ2-1; no clear D. CDR3 length equals 14 residues. Looked up from germline, CDR1 is WSHSY and CDR2 is SAAADI. V lost 4 bases, J lost 5 bases, and 12 bases lay in between. The CDR3 loop is CASSAEAADNEQFF. CDR3 nucleotides: TGCGCCAGCAGTGCCGAGGCGGCCGACAATGAGCAGTTCTTC.

This clonotype was seen a few times. The rearrangement uses TRBV3-1 and TRBJ1-2; D is perhaps TRBD1 (6 bases). The V gene lost 0 bases and the J gene lost 4 bases, with 12 bases spanning the gap. The length of the CDR3 is 15 residues. CDR1 LGHDT and CDR2 YNNKEL come from the germline V gene (reference sequence). DNA of the CDR3: TGTGCCAGCAGCCAAGATGGACAGCCATTCTATGGCTACACCTTC. Residues: CASSQDGQPFYGYTF.

There are many counts of this clonotype. This sequence joins TRBV5-1 and TRBJ1-2; no clear D. CDR1 SGHRS and CDR2 YFSETQ come from the germline V gene. V was trimmed by 1 base and J by 5 bases, leaving 21 bases between them. The CDR3 runs to 17 residues. The CDR3 DNA reads as TGCGCCAGCAGCTTGTTAGGTCCGCACCAGCCCTCTTATGGCTACACCTTC. Protein: CASSLLGPHQPSYGYTF.

The gene calls are TRBV4-1 and TRBJ2-5; unclear D gene. V lost 1 base and J 11 bases, leaving 14 bases between the germline ends. The CDR3 totals 13 residues. In germline, CDR1 is MGHRA, CDR2 YSYEKL. CDR3 region: CASSQAHDNEQYF. In DNA, the CDR3 is TGCGCCAGCAGCCAAGCCCATGACAATGAGCAGTACTTC.

As concerns this clonotype: One end of the junction varies from germline; a read error may be responsible. V gene TRBV2 combines with J gene TRBJ1-2; D is uncertain. Per the germline V gene, CDR1 is SNHLY and CDR2 is FYNNEI. This CDR3 region has 14 residues. The CDR3 coding sequence is TGTACCAGCATCGGAGAGTTGTCAAACTATGGCTACACCTTC. Translated, it gives CTSIGELSNYGYTF.

The rearrangement joins TRBV11-1 to TRBJ1-1; D unclear. From germline, CDR1 is SGHAT and CDR2 FQDESV (reference sequence). CDR3 length: 17 amino acids. Trimming took off 5 bases at V and 6 bases at J, with 25 bases between the two ends. CDR3 DNA sequence: TGTGCCAGCAGCCCAAGCGGAATCGCCTCAACGGCGTCTGAAGCTTTCTTT. Protein: CASSPSGIASTASEAFF. Filled out from reference TRBV11-1 and TRBJ1-1, the complete variable domain reads EAEVAQSPRYKITEKSQAVAFWCDPISGHATLYWYRQILGQGPELLVQFQDESVVDDSQLPKDRFSAERLKGVDSTLKIQPAELGDSAMYLCASSPSGIASTASEAFFGQGTRLTVV.